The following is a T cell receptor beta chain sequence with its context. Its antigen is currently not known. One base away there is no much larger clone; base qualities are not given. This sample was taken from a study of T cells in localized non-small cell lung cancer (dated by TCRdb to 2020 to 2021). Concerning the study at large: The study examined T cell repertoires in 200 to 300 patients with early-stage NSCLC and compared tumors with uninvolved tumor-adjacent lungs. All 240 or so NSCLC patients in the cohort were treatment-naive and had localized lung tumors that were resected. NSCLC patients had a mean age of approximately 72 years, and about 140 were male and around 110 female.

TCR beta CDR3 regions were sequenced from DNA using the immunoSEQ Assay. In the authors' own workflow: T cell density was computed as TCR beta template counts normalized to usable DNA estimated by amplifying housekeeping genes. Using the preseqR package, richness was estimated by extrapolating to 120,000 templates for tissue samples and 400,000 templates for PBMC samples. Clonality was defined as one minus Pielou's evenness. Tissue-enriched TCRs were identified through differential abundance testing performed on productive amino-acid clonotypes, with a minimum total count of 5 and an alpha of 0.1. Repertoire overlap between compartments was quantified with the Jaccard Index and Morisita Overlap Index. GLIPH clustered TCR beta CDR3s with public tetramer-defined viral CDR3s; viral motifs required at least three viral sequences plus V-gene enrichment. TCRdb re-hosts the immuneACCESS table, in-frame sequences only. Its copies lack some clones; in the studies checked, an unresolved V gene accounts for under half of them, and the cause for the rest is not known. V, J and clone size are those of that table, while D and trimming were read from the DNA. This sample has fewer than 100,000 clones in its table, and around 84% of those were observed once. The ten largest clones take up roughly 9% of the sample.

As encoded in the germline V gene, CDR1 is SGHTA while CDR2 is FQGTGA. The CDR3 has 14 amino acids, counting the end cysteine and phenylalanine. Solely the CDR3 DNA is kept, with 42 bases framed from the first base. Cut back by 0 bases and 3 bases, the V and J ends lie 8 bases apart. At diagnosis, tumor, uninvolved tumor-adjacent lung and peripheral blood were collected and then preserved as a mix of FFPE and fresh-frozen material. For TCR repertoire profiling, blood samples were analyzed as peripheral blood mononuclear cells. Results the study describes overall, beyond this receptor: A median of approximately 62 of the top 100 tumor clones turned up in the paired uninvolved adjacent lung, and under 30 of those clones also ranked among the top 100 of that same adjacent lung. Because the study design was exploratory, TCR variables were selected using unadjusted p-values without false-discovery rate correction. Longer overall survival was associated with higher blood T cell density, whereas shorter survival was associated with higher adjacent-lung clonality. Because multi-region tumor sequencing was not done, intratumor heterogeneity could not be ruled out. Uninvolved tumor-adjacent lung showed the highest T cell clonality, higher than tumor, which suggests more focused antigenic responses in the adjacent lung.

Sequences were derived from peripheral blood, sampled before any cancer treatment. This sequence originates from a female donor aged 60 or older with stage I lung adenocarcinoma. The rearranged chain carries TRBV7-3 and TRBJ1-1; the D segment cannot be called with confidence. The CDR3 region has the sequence CASSLTPSDTEAFF. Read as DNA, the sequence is TGTGCCAGCAGCTTAACCCCCTCGGACACTGAAGCTTTCTTT.